Presented here are 10 T cell receptor beta chains from one specimen sequenced in a study of T-cell reconstitution after alpha-beta-depleted transplantation in children (TCRdb year 2016). To prepare the library, PCR was applied. The listed sequencing device is Illumina HiSeq 2500. TCR library preparation used molecular barcoding, with unique molecular identifiers applied to normalize quantification of the TCRbeta repertoire. In-frame beta chains were kept once TCRdb had trimmed the public reads at Q25 with fastp and called clones with MiXCR. Each record represents a unique CDR3 protein, reported with the most common genes and DNA among its rows. In all, the sample holds under 450,000 distinct CDR3 sequences, and more than 10% of those were seen once. The top ten constitute over 3.5% of the sample. The sequences come from PBMCs, collected from the stem cell graft. Receptor source: a human donor who donated a stem cell graft to a child with Fanconi anemia.

This chain links TRBV12-3 or TRBV12-4 with TRBJ2-7, with TRBD1 identical over 8 bases. The CDR3 extends over 13 amino acids. Losses at the gene ends were 7 bases for V and 7 bases for J; bases not matched to a gene: 9. The CDR3 sequence is CASTHRTGREQYF. In nucleotides, the CDR3 is TGTGCCAGCACCCATCGGACAGGGCGGGAGCAGTACTTC.

Written as DNA, the CDR3 is TGCGCCAGCAGCCAAGTTCTTCCCCTAACAGGGGATAACTATGGCTACACCTTC. It yields the protein CASSQVLPLTGDNYGYTF. V gene TRBV4-3 combines with J gene TRBJ1-2; 7 bases are shared with TRBD1. Germline loops: CDR1 LGHNA, CDR2 YSLEER. J lost 1 base, V lost 1 base, and 12 bases had no gene match. This CDR3 has 18 amino acids.

The CDR3, as DNA: TGTGCCAGCAGCTTACTTGAGGGAGAAGAAGAGACCCAGTACTTC. Its translation is CASSLLEGEEETQYF. V gene TRBV7-6 combines with J gene TRBJ2-5; possibly TRBD2 for D (5 bases). Trimming stripped 2 bases from V and 3 bases from J, with 13 bases between. The CDR3 extends over 15 amino acids. From germline, CDR1 is SGHVS and CDR2 FNYEAQ. The complete variable domain, with remaining parts taken from reference TRBV7-6 and TRBJ2-5, reads GAGVSQSPRYKVTKRGQDVALRCDPISGHVSLYWYRQALGQGPEFLTYFNYEAQQDKSGLPNDRFSAERPEGSISTLTIQRTEQRDSAMYRCASSLLEGEEETQYFGPGTRLLVL.

This clonotype has more than one count but fewer than ten. The rearrangement uses TRBV7-6 and TRBJ1-4; TRBD1 might be the D (6 bases). The CDR3 sequence is 16 residues long. Trimming shortened V by 4 bases and J by 11 bases, and 23 bases separated the two germline ends. The germline V gene encodes CDR1 SGHVS and CDR2 FNYEAQ. The CDR3 loop is CASSSAPSTGQGKLFF. DNA for the CDR3: TGTGCCAGCAGCTCAGCGCCATCGACAGGCCAGGGGAAACTGTTTTTT. The whole variable domain, filled in from reference TRBV7-6 and TRBJ1-4, reads GAGVSQSPRYKVTKRGQDVALRCDPISGHVSLYWYRQALGQGPEFLTYFNYEAQQDKSGLPNDRFSAERPEGSISTLTIQRTEQRDSAMYRCASSSAPSTGQGKLFFGSGTQLSVL.

This sequence joins TRBV5-5 and TRBJ2-3; D ambiguous. The length of the CDR3 is 15 residues. Germline CDR1 and CDR2: SGHKS and YYEKEE (reference sequence). V lost 7 bases to trimming and J lost 2 bases, with 17 bases between them. The CDR3 sequence: CASDITPGDTDTQYF. The CDR3 nucleotides are TGTGCCAGCGACATTACCCCAGGAGACACAGATACGCAGTATTTT.

In this sample, this clonotype turned up a few times. The chain links TRBV18 to TRBJ2-1; 10 bases match TRBD2. Germline loops: CDR1 KGHSH, CDR2 LQKENI. CDR3 length equals 16 residues. V lost 3 bases and J lost 7; bases outside the gene matches: 9. The CDR3 region is CASSPEGLAQINEQFF. CDR3 nucleotide sequence: TGTGCCAGCTCACCTGAGGGACTAGCGCAAATTAATGAGCAGTTCTTC.

This clonotype has more than one count but fewer than ten. The chain uses TRBV28 and TRBJ1-2, with 7 bases aligning to TRBD1. The germline gives CDR1 MDHEN, CDR2 SYDVKM. There are 12 residues in the CDR3. J was trimmed by 3 bases and V by 10 bases; bases with no gene match: 5. DNA of the CDR3: TGTGCCACCTCAGGGGGATACTATGGCTACACCTTC. Translated, it gives CATSGGYYGYTF.

This clonotype was counted ten times or more. CDR3 amino acids: CSAHPWHSLNTEAFF. The CDR3 DNA reads as TGCAGTGCCCACCCCTGGCACAGCCTGAACACTGAAGCTTTCTTT. V is TRBV20-1 and J is TRBJ1-1; no reliable D call. This CDR3 has 15 residues. V was cut by 6 bases and J by 0 bases, with 17 bases left in between. Germline V CDR1 and CDR2: DFQATT, SNEGSKA (reference sequence).

This clonotype came up many times. This chain links TRBV5-5 with TRBJ2-1; D is possibly TRBD2 (6 bases). The germline V and J ends were trimmed by 1 base and 10 bases, with 18 bases remaining between them. The CDR3 is 15 amino acids. Germline V CDR1 and CDR2: SGHKS, YYEKEE (reference sequence). The DNA of the CDR3 is TGTGCCAGCAGCTTGTTCCCGCAGCAAAGCGGGGAGCAGTTCTTC. Amino acids: CASSLFPQQSGEQFF.

A few counts support this clonotype. This chain links TRBV18 with TRBJ1-2; TRBD1 matches 8 bases. The CDR3 sequence is 15 residues long. Germline V CDR1 and CDR2: KGHSH, LQKENI. Losses at the gene ends were 6 bases for V and 2 bases for J; bases not matched to a gene: 8. The CDR3 DNA reads TGTGCCAGCTCGCCTACCGGGACAGGAAACTATGGCTACACCTTC. It encodes CASSPTGTGNYGYTF.